The source of this T cell receptor beta chain is a study of blood T cell repertoires in COVID-19. The wider study: The United States, Italy and Spain were the sources of the acute and convalescent COVID-19 samples. Sample material is recorded as cDNA or gDNA derived from T cells, B-cell-depleted T cells, or PBMCs.

The authors' processing: Amplification of reference gene primers provided the estimated nucleated cell counts. Sequencing used immunoSEQ multiplex PCR; TCRdb keeps in-frame clones, though not all of them. Clone size and the V and J calls come from that table; the DNA yielded D and trimming. Of about 47,000 clones in the sample, roughly 90% were seen once. This CDR3 contains 15 residues. The V gene's germline CDR1 is LNHDA and CDR2 SQIVND (reference sequence). The J segment lost 2 bases and the V segment lost 2 bases, leaving 6 bases of the junction unmatched. This TCR was recovered from a man older than 75 with active or convalescent COVID-19. The chain links TRBV19 to TRBJ2-7, with 7 positions matching TRBD1. The sequencing sample was made of peripheral blood. CDR3 in DNA: TGTGCCAGTAGTATAAGAGGGGGCGGCCCCTACGAGCAGTACTTC. Protein sequence: CASSIRGGGPYEQYF.